This paragraph reports one T cell receptor (beta chain). Germline V gene data show CDR1 as SGHTA and CDR2 as FQGTGA. V lost 1 base and J lost 8; bases outside the gene matches: 8. This CDR3 is built from 17 residues. Here immunoSEQ multiplex PCR was the method, and the copy in TCRdb shows in-frame clones only, minus some. The sample records fewer than 250,000 clones, about four fifths being singletons. The data are from a study of blood T cell repertoires in COVID-19. For the study at large: T cells, B-cell-depleted T cells, or PBMCs provided the cDNA or gDNA that served as material.

Sequenced material: PBMCs or T cells enriched from blood (not recorded which). This sequence joins TRBV7-3 and TRBJ2-1; 13 bases agree with TRBD2. The receptor was isolated from a woman in her fifties or sixties with acute COVID-19. CDR3 DNA: TGTGCCAGCAGCTTAATAAGACTAGCGGGGGGAGTGGATGAGCAGTTCTTC. Its translation is CASSLIRLAGGVDEQFF.